One sample yielded the 15 T cell receptor beta chains listed below, sequenced in a study of T cells after yellow fever vaccination. One entry per CDR3 protein, called by TCRdb with MiXCR from the 5' RACE reads. The table has 500,000 to 650,000 distinct CDR3 sequences, roughly 14% seen once. Material: PBMCs, obtained on the day of the yellow fever booster vaccination. Every receptor here comes from a man under 40 who received the YFV17D yellow fever vaccine.

This clonotype was detected ten times or more. The chain joins TRBV7-9 to TRBJ1-3; D gene ambiguous. Trimming pared 1 base from V and 0 bases from J, leaving 4 bases between. CDR3 length: 14 amino acids. CDR1 is SEHNR, CDR2 FQNEAQ, per germline (reference sequence). CDR3 nucleotide sequence: TGTGCCAGCAGCTTAGGGGTCTCTGGAAACACCATATATTTT. Residues: CASSLGVSGNTIYF.

This clonotype was seen a few times. V is TRBV5-1 and J is TRBJ2-2; D is possibly TRBD1 (5 bases). CDR3 length equals 17 residues. Trimming shortened V by 0 bases and J by 1 base, and 13 bases separated the two germline ends. CDR1 is SGHRS and CDR2 is YFSETQ in the germline V gene. The CDR3 DNA sequence: TGCGCCAGCAGCTTGGCCGTACGGCAGGGGAACACCGGGGAGCTGTTTTTT. Its protein is CASSLAVRQGNTGELFF.

The rearrangement uses TRBV19 and TRBJ2-7; possibly TRBD2 for D (6 bases). CDR3 length: 16 amino acids. The germline V and J ends were trimmed by 0 bases and 2 bases, with 14 bases remaining between them. Germline lookup yields CDR1 LNHDA and CDR2 SQIVND (reference sequence). For the CDR3, the DNA is TGTGCCAGTAGTATAGATCAAGGAGGGTGGACCTACGAGCAGTACTTC. It yields the protein CASSIDQGGWTYEQYF.

This clonotype was picked up a small number of times. The chain has TRBV10-3 and TRBJ2-5; D gene uncertain. CDR3 size: 14 residues. The germline V and J ends were trimmed by 2 bases and 2 bases, with 9 bases remaining between them. From germline, CDR1 is ENHRY and CDR2 SYGVKD. In nucleotides, the CDR3 is TGTGCCATCAGTGAGACCCACGCGCAAGAGACCCAGTACTTC. Its translation: CAISETHAQETQYF.

V is TRBV7-9 and J is TRBJ1-1; the D gene is possibly TRBD1 (5 bases). This CDR3 comprises 13 residues. The germline V and J ends were trimmed by 5 bases and 2 bases, with 9 bases remaining between them. CDR1 SEHNR and CDR2 FQNEAQ come from the germline V gene (reference sequence). The CDR3 DNA follows: TGTGCCAGCAGCGGGGGAGCTAACACTGAAGCTTTCTTT. This codes for CASSGGANTEAFF.

This clonotype came up a few times. The V gene is TRBV5-1, the J gene TRBJ2-7; D is unclear. Trimming shortened V by 3 bases and J by 3 bases, and 10 bases separated the two germline ends. The CDR3 sequence is 13 residues long. The germline V gene has CDR1 SGHRS and CDR2 YFSETQ. This CDR3 is CASSSDGYYEQYF. The CDR3 DNA sequence: TGCGCCAGCAGCTCGGACGGGTACTACGAGCAGTACTTC. Variable domain in full (rest from reference TRBV5-1 and TRBJ2-7): KAGVTQTPRYLIKTRGQQVTLSCSPISGHRSVSWYQQTPGQGLQFLFEYFSETQRNKGNFPGRFSGRQFSNSRSEMNVSTLELGDSALYLCASSSDGYYEQYFGPGTRLTVT.

This rearrangement joins TRBV6-2 or TRBV6-3 to TRBJ1-1; D is ambiguous. CDR3 length: 13 amino acids. Per germline, CDR1 MNHEY and CDR2 SVGEGT. The germline V and J ends were trimmed by 0 bases and 3 bases, with 5 bases remaining between them. The CDR3 DNA sequence: TGTGCCAGCAGTTACTCGGATTACACTGAAGCTTTCTTT. Translating it yields CASSYSDYTEAFF.

This clonotype was picked up one time. The V call is TRBV7-2, the J call TRBJ2-5; 9 positions match TRBD1. The CDR3 contains 15 residues. Germline CDR1 SGHTA, CDR2 FQGNSA. Losses at the gene ends were 6 bases for V and 4 bases for J; bases not matched to a gene: 9. For the CDR3, the DNA is TGTGCCAGCAGTCCCGGACAGGGGAGCCTAGAGACCCAGTACTTC. This codes for CASSPGQGSLETQYF.

This clonotype was detected only a few times. CDR3 sequence (DNA): TGTGCCAGCAGCTTAGAGCACAGGAGCTCCTACGAGCAGTACTTC. This translates into CASSLEHRSSYEQYF. V usage is TRBV7-9 and J usage is TRBJ2-7; perhaps TRBD1 as D (5 bases). Trimming pared 1 base from V and 0 bases from J, leaving 10 bases between. This CDR3 has 15 residues. The germline V gene has CDR1 SEHNR and CDR2 FQNEAQ (reference sequence).

The rearrangement links TRBV12-3 or TRBV12-4 to TRBJ1-2; the D gene is possibly TRBD1 (5 bases). This CDR3 is built from 14 residues. The germline V and J ends were trimmed by 2 bases and 8 bases, with 15 bases remaining between them. The CDR3, as DNA: TGTGCCAGCAGTTTAAGGGGTCGCCTAATGGGCTACACCTTC. Its translation: CASSLRGRLMGYTF.

The chain carries TRBV7-8 and TRBJ2-1; 7 bases fit TRBD2. Germline-derived CDR1 and CDR2 are SGHVS and FQNEAQ. The CDR3 has 16 amino acids. V lost 4 bases and J lost 8; bases outside the gene matches: 14. CDR3 coding DNA: TGTGCCAGCAGCTCGCTTGGACTAGGCGTTAGGTATGAGCAGTTCTTC. Translating gives CASSSLGLGVRYEQFF. Full variable domain (missing parts from reference TRBV7-8 and TRBJ2-1): GAGVSQSPRYKVAKRGQDVALRCDPISGHVSLFWYQQALGQGPEFLTYFQNEAQLDKSGLPSDRFFAERPEGSVSTLKIQRTQQEDSAVYLCASSSLGLGVRYEQFFGPGTRLTVL.

This clonotype was counted between two and nine times. The J gene is TRBJ2-7, the V gene TRBV10-2, with D unclear. Between the trimmed V and J ends, which lost 8 bases and 3 bases, there was a span of 8 bases. The CDR3 sequence is 11 residues long. From germline, CDR1 is WSHSY and CDR2 SAAADI. CDR3 residues: CASGVDYEQYF. CDR3 nucleotide sequence: TGCGCCAGCGGGGTGGACTACGAGCAGTACTTC.

This rearrangement joins TRBV29-1 to TRBJ2-3, with D tentatively TRBD2 (6 bases). CDR1 and CDR2 (germline): SQVTM, ANQGSEA. The CDR3 totals 15 residues. Deletions cut 3 bases from V and 1 base from J, with 14 bases between. CDR3 region: CSVDTPGDGTDTQYF. As DNA, the CDR3 is TGCAGCGTTGATACTCCGGGGGACGGCACAGATACGCAGTATTTT.

This clonotype was seen a handful of times. J is TRBJ1-4 and V is TRBV5-1; tentatively, D is TRBD1 (5 bases). Trimming removed 7 bases at V and 8 bases at J, with 21 bases between. This CDR3 comprises 15 residues. Germline CDR1 and CDR2: SGHRS and YFSETQ. CDR3 amino acids: CASSLTGGEKEKLFF. DNA of the CDR3: TGCGCCAGCTCCCTCACGGGGGGGGAAAAGGAAAAACTGTTTTTT. Together with reference TRBV5-1 and TRBJ1-4, the CDR3 gives the full variable domain: KAGVTQTPRYLIKTRGQQVTLSCSPISGHRSVSWYQQTPGQGLQFLFEYFSETQRNKGNFPGRFSGRQFSNSRSEMNVSTLELGDSALYLCASSLTGGEKEKLFFGSGTQLSVL.

The count of this clonotype is one. The V call is TRBV30, the J call TRBJ2-3; D is ambiguous. Per the germline V gene, CDR1 is GTSNPN and CDR2 is SVGIG (reference sequence). The CDR3 has 11 residues. V was pared by 2 bases and J by 9 bases, with 9 bases between. CDR3 sequence: CAWSSPRTQYF. The CDR3 DNA reads as TGTGCCTGGAGTAGTCCTAGGACGCAGTATTTT.